This TCR beta chain was captured in a study of T cells in Graves' hyperthyroidism and ophthalmopathy. This clonotype was observed at least ten times. The blood was taken when hyperthyroidism was first diagnosed, before any ophthalmopathy symptoms showed up. From RNA transcripts, TCR beta CDR3 regions were amplified. The primer set for the first-round RT-PCR of the TCR CDR3 was HTBI. In TCRdb, the multiplex PCR reads were re-called with MiXCR into one record per CDR3 protein. The sample holds some 400,000 distinct CDR3 sequences, about 13% seen once. The specimen was blood. The receptor was isolated from a man aged 30 to 39 with Graves' hyperthyroidism that later progressed to Graves' ophthalmopathy.

In DNA, the CDR3 is TGCGCCAGCAGCTTGGCCCCCTCGGACTACGAGCAGTACTTC. It translates to CASSLAPSDYEQYF. This chain links TRBV5-1 with TRBJ2-7; D not resolved. This CDR3 is 14 amino acids long. Germline CDR1 and CDR2: SGHRS and YFSETQ. V was pared by 0 bases and J by 3 bases, with 10 bases between.